One and the same sample provided the 5 T cell receptor beta chains below, sequenced in a study of T cell repertoires in ileal Crohn's disease. Time point denoted: neoterminal ileum biopsy at postoperative endoscopy, about 6 months after surgery. The assay was immunoSEQ multiplex PCR, and TCRdb's table has in-frame clones only and misses some. The sample has approximately 14,000 clones, around 80% seen once. The sequencing sample was made of ileal tissue. Source of these receptors: an adult with Crohn's disease.

The chain couples TRBV9 to TRBJ2-1; 11 positions match TRBD2. V trimming: 2 bases; J trimming: 7 bases; junction bases outside the gene matches: 5. Germline V gene sequence: CDR1 SGDLS, CDR2 YYNGEE. This CDR3 has 15 amino acids. For the CDR3, the DNA is TGTGCCAGCAGCGTTAGCGGGAGGGCCGGGAATGAGCAGTTCTTC. It specifies CASSVSGRAGNEQFF.

The chain carries TRBV28 and TRBJ1-2, with D hard to call. From germline, CDR1 is MDHEN and CDR2 SYDVKM. V shed 9 bases and J shed 0 bases, with 11 bases lying between them. This CDR3 has 13 residues. The CDR3: CASFSGTNYGYTF. CDR3 coding DNA: TGTGCCAGTTTCAGTGGGACTAACTATGGCTACACCTTC.

The CDR3 protein is CAWRAHQNTEAFF. The CDR3 DNA sequence: TGTGCCTGGAGGGCACACCAGAACACTGAAGCTTTCTTT. V usage is TRBV30 and J usage is TRBJ1-1; D not resolved. Germline CDR1 GTSNPN, CDR2 SVGIG (reference sequence). The V and J ends lost 3 bases and 1 base respectively, with 9 bases between them. The CDR3 runs to 13 residues. The full variable domain, rest sourced from reference TRBV30 and TRBJ1-1, is SQTIHQWPATLVQPVGSPLSLECTVEGTSNPNLYWYRQAAGRGLQLLFYSVGIGQISSEVPQNLSASRPQDRQFILSSKKLLLSDSGFYLCAWRAHQNTEAFFGQGTRLTVV.

This clone was seen once. The chain's CDR3 is CASSFLGTGGTEAFF. The CDR3 DNA follows: TGTGCCAGCAGCTTTTTGGGGACAGGGGGCACTGAAGCTTTCTTT. J is TRBJ1-1 and V is TRBV11-2, with 11 bases lining up with TRBD1. From germline, CDR1 is SGHAT and CDR2 FQNNGV. CDR3 length: 15 residues. V lost 3 bases, J lost 4 bases, and 4 bases stayed unmatched.

This chain joins TRBV28 and TRBJ1-5; D unresolved. CDR1 is MDHEN and CDR2 is SYDVKM in the germline V gene. Between the trimmed V and J ends, which lost 1 base and 4 bases, there was a span of 2 bases. The CDR3 sequence is 12 residues long. This CDR3 reads CASSLYNQPQHF. DNA for the CDR3: TGTGCCAGCAGTTTATATAATCAGCCCCAGCATTTT.